This TCR beta chain derives from a study of read filtering for tumor transcriptome and immune sequencing. Study in general: By R-ISS, stages I, II and III held roughly 8, 16 and 7 patients. Study-level findings and limits: The sorted CD138-negative fraction was a mixed bone marrow immune population, not purified T cells. About 81.9% of IR-seq clonotypes had a single read, yet these held around 3.3% of reads.

This clonotype has only a few counts. Its specificity is unknown. From roughly 400 ng of RNA, a library with molecular barcoded alpha/delta and beta/gamma adaptors was made. MiXCR, run by TCRdb on the reads, gives a single entry per CDR3 protein. There are 65,000 or so distinct CDR3 sequences in the sample; roughly a fifth occur only once, and under 13% lies in the top ten. This CDR3 comprises 16 residues. Material for sequencing was a population of CD138-negative cells sorted from bone marrow. This clonotype was obtained from a donor at least 40 years old with multiple myeloma. The chain joins TRBV12-1 to TRBJ2-1; the table's D call, TRBD1, was not checked against the DNA. TRBV12-1 is marked as a pseudogene. The CDR3 loop reads CASRSQDRVLTCEQFF. In DNA, the CDR3 is TGTGCCAGCAGGTCTCAAGACCGTGTCCTGACTTGTGAGCAGTTCTTC.